This record concerns one TCR beta chain sequence. This sample was taken from a study of blood T cell repertoires in COVID-19. Study information: Samples representing acute and convalescent COVID-19 were sourced from the United States, Italy and Spain.

This CDR3 has 15 amino acids. Germline V CDR1 and CDR2: MDHEN, SYDVKM. The ends were cut back, 2 bases at V and 1 base at J, with 8 bases in the middle. Authors' methods: Amplifying reference gene primers gave estimates of nucleated cell counts. The table came from immunoSEQ multiplex PCR; TCRdb's copy has only in-frame clones and leaves some out. V and J calls plus clone size are reproduced from that table; the DNA served to infer D and trimming. The data contain a few hundred thousand clones, roughly four fifths of them singletons. The sequenced sample was PBMCs or T cells enriched from blood (not recorded which). V and J are TRBV28 and TRBJ2-2; D is possibly TRBD2 (6 bases). This receptor was identified in a woman between 45 and 60 years old who had recovered from COVID-19. This chain's CDR3 is CASSLAGRNTGELFF. The CDR3 coding sequence is TGTGCCAGCAGTTTAGCGGGGAGGAACACCGGGGAGCTGTTTTTT. The complete variable domain, with remaining parts taken from reference TRBV28 and TRBJ2-2, reads DVKVTQSSRYLVKRTGEKVFLECVQDMDHENMFWYRQDPGLGLRLIYFSYDVKMKEKGDIPEGYSVSREKKERFSLILESASTNQTSMYLCASSLAGRNTGELFFGEGSRLTVL.